Sequencing of this T cell receptor (beta chain) was carried out in a study of T cell responses to AZD1222 COVID-19 vaccine. V shed 10 bases and J 6 bases; nucleotides not matched to a gene: 7. Germline V gene sequence: CDR1 ENHRY, CDR2 SYGVKD. The CDR3 covers 13 residues. Sequenced by immunoSEQ multiplex PCR; TCRdb stores in-frame clones only, minus some. This repertoire shows 98,000 or so clones, 75% to 90% found once; its top ten account for around 9%. As regards this clone: Its specificity is not known.

Study findings and constraints: Without day 14 samples, only post-peak T cell repertoires were studied. Spike was spanned by vaccine-associated CD4 TCRs, which were dominant at 160-218 and 743-854.

The sequencing used peripheral blood, collected on day 0 of AZD1222 vaccination. The J gene is TRBJ2-7, the V gene TRBV10-3; 12 bases align to TRBD2. This TCR was sampled from an adult in good health. CDR3 amino acids: CATLAGGGAEQYF. DNA of the CDR3: TGTGCCACTCTAGCGGGAGGGGGCGCCGAGCAGTACTTC.